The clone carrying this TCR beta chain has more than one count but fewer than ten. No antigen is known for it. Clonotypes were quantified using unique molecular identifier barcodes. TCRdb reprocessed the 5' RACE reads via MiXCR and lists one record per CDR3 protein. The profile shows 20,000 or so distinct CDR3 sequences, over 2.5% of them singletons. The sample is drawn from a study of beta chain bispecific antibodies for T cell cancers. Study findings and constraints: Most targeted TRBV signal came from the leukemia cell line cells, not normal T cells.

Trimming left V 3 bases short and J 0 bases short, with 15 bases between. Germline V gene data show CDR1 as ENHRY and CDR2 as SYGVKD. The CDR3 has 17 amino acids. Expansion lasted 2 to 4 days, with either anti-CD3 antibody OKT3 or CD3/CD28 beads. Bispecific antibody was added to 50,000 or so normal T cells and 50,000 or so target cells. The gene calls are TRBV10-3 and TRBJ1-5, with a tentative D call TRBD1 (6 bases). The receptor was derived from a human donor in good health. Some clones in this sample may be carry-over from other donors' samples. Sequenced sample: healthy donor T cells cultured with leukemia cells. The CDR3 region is CAISDRGRGHSNQPQHF. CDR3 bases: TGTGCCATCAGTGACCGGGGTAGGGGACATAGCAATCAGCCCCAGCATTTT.